These 4 T cell receptor beta chains were sequenced from one sample in a study of CXCR3-negative and CXCR3-positive naive CD8 T cells. Libraries were UMI-labeled 5' RACE TRB cDNA. TCRdb reprocessed the 5' RACE reads, keeping one entry per CDR3 protein, no DNA. The sample is made up of around 81,000 distinct CDR3 sequences, and the top ten hold around 1.6% of it. Sequenced: naive CXCR3- CD8+ T cells from blood. Subset specified: CD45RO-CCR7+CD27+CD95- naive CD8+ T cells lacking CXCR3 (TNR3-). The receptor set was obtained from a human donor in good health. Some clones in this sample may be carry-over from other donors' samples.

V usage is TRBV4-2 and J usage is TRBJ2-1; the D gene TCRdb calls, TRBD2, cannot be checked with no DNA. The germline V gene has CDR1 LGHNA and CDR2 YNFKEQ. The CDR3 totals 13 residues. The CDR3 spells CASSPGTSGPQFF.

The V gene is TRBV7-9, the J gene TRBJ1-2. CDR3 length: 14 residues. Germline CDR1 and CDR2: SEHNR and FQNEAQ (reference sequence). The CDR3 sequence: CASSFPFGEGGYTF. The full variable domain, completed using reference TRBV7-9 and TRBJ1-2, is DTGVSQNPRHKITKRGQNVTFRCDPISEHNRLYWYRQTLGQGPEFLTYFQNEAQLEKSRLLSDRFSAERPKGSFSTLEIQRTEQGDSAMYLCASSFPFGEGGYTFGSGTRLTVV.

The chain joins TRBV7-3 to TRBJ2-5. CDR3 size: 13 residues. Germline V gene data show CDR1 as SGHTA and CDR2 as FQGTGA. CDR3: CASTRAQGETQYF.

The genes are TRBV29-1 and TRBJ2-7. The CDR3 sequence is 11 residues long. Germline V lookup: CDR1 SQVTM, CDR2 ANQGSEA. CDR3 protein: CSAMSSYEQYF.